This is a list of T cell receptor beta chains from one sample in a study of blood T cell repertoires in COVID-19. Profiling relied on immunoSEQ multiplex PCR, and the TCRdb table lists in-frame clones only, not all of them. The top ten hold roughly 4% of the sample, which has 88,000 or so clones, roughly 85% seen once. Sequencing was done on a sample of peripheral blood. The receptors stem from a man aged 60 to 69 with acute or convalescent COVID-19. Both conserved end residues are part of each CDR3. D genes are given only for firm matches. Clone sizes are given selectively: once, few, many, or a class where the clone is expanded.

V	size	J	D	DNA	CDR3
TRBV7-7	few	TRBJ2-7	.	TGTGCTAGCAGCTCCCGGATCGGGGGCGAGCAGTACTTC	CASSSRIGGEQYF
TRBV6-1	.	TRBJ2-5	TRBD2	TGTGCCAGCAGTGAGCCCGCGGGAGCGCAAGAGACCCAGTACTTC	CASSEPAGAQETQYF
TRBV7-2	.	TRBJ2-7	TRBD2	TGTGCCAGCAGACCCGGACTAGCGGGGGGCTACGAGCAGTACTTC	CASRPGLAGGYEQYF
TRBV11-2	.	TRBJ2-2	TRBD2	TGTGCCAGCAGCTTAGCCGGGACTAGCTTGACCGGGGAGCTGTTTTTT	CASSLAGTSLTGELFF
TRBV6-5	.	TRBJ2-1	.	TGTGCCAGCAGTCCTAGGGGGGGAATGGGCAATGAGCAGTTCTTC	CASSPRGGMGNEQFF
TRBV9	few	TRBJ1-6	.	TGTGCCAGCAGTGTCCGACAGGATAATTCACCCCTCCACTTT	CASSVRQDNSPLHF
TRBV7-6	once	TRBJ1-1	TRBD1	TGTGCCAGCAGCTTAGGGACAGGGAGGGTGAACACTGAAGCTTTCTTT	CASSLGTGRVNTEAFF
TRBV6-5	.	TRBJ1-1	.	TGTGCCACTCACGAGAGGGCCCTGGCTGAAGCTTTCTTT	CATHERALAEAFF
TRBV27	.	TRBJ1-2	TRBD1	TGTGCCAGCAGTAAGCTACAGGGGAACTATGGCTACACCTTC	CASSKLQGNYGYTF
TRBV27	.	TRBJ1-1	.	TGTGCCAGCATGATTAGAAGGGACACCTTGAACACTGAAGCTTTCTTT	CASMIRRDTLNTEAFF
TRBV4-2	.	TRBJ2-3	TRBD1	TGTGCCAGCAGCCAAGATTACCGCGGGACAGGGGTCACAGATACGCAGTATTTT	CASSQDYRGTGVTDTQYF
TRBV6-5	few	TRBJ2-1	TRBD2	TGTGCCAGCAGTTACTCGTTCCTAGCGGGGAGAAATGAGCAGTTCTTC	CASSYSFLAGRNEQFF
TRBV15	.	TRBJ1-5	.	TGTGCCACCAGCAGTTACCCCGGCGGACATTCTAGCAATCAGCCCCAGCATTTT	CATSSYPGGHSSNQPQHF
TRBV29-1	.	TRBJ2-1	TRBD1	TGCAGCGTCGACACAGGGGAACTAGAGCAGTTCTTC	CSVDTGELEQFF
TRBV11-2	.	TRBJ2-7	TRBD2	TGTGCCAGCAGCTTTGGGGGGGTAAGCGCCTACGAGCAGTACTTC	CASSFGGVSAYEQYF